These T cell receptor beta chains were read from a single sample in a study of OX40 agonist ivuxolimab in advanced cancers. TCRdb's table, derived via immunoSEQ multiplex PCR, lists solely in-frame clones and lacks some. The sample holds tens of thousands of clones, roughly 85% seen once. The sample in question was CD4+ or CD8+ T cells sorted from blood, obtained in a trial of the OX40 agonist ivuxolimab. The receptor source for this set is an adult with an advanced solid tumor such as melanoma, head and neck, liver or kidney cancer. CDR3s include the opening cysteine and the closing phenylalanine or tryptophan. A D gene is named only where the DNA matches it firmly. The size entry is marked missing in some rows and otherwise reads once, few, many or a size class.

size: few
V: TRBV7-2
D: .
J: TRBJ2-7
CDR3: CASSFLGTYFQYF
DNA: TGTGCCAGCAGCTTTTTAGGGACTTACTTTCAGTACTTC

size: .
V: TRBV12-5
D: .
J: TRBJ2-3
CDR3: CASGPQLGTDTQYF
DNA: TGTGCTAGTGGTCCACAACTCGGCACAGATACGCAGTATTTT

size: .
V: TRBV5-1
D: TRBD1
J: TRBJ2-2
CDR3: CASSYGTATGELFF
DNA: TGCGCCAGCAGCTATGGGACAGCCACCGGGGAGCTGTTTTTT

size: .
V: TRBV19
D: TRBD1
J: TRBJ2-3
CDR3: CASTARGRGPDTQYF
DNA: TGTGCCAGTACCGCAAGGGGCAGGGGGCCAGATACGCAGTATTTT

size: .
V: TRBV4-2
D: .
J: TRBJ1-4
CDR3: CASSQVGGGAGNEKLFF
DNA: TGTGCCAGCAGCCAAGTGGGTGGGGGGGCAGGTAATGAAAAGCTGTTTTTT

size: .
V: TRBV6-6
D: TRBD2
J: TRBJ2-3
CDR3: CASSYSSSGGEDTQYF
DNA: TGTGCCAGCAGTTACTCGTCTAGCGGGGGAGAAGATACGCAGTATTTT

size: .
V: TRBV6-6
D: .
J: TRBJ2-7
CDR3: CASGRYEQYF
DNA: TGTGCCAGCGGGAGGTACGAGCAGTACTTC

size: .
V: TRBV7-9
D: .
J: TRBJ2-5
CDR3: CASSPYGRGAGETQYF
DNA: TGTGCCAGCAGCCCCTACGGCCGGGGGGCTGGAGAGACCCAGTACTTC

size: .
V: TRBV7-8
D: .
J: TRBJ2-2
CDR3: CASSLTRNTGELFF
DNA: TGTGCCAGCAGCTTAACAAGGAACACCGGGGAGCTGTTTTTT

size: .
V: TRBV11-2
D: TRBD2
J: TRBJ2-1
CDR3: CASSSGTSGGGVPFF
DNA: TGTGCCAGCAGCTCCGGGACTAGCGGGGGGGGTGTTCCGTTCTTC

size: .
V: TRBV5-1
D: TRBD2
J: TRBJ2-7
CDR3: CASSVSSGGYEQYF
DNA: TGCGCCAGCAGCGTCTCTAGCGGGGGATACGAGCAGTACTTC

size: .
V: TRBV9
D: TRBD1
J: TRBJ2-2
CDR3: CASSEGQGNTGELFF
DNA: TGTGCCAGCAGCGAGGGACAGGGGAACACCGGGGAGCTGTTTTTT

size: .
V: TRBV6-5
D: .
J: TRBJ2-5
CDR3: CASSSSTRHEQTQYF
DNA: TGTGCCAGCAGTTCTTCAACACGACACGAGCAGACCCAGTACTTC

size: .
V: TRBV6-1
D: .
J: TRBJ1-6
CDR3: CASSIQGNSPLHF
DNA: TGTGCCAGCAGCATACAGGGTAATTCACCCCTCCACTTT

size: .
V: TRBV7-6
D: .
J: TRBJ2-3
CDR3: CASSLERADTQYF
DNA: TGTGCCAGCAGCTTAGAGAGAGCAGATACGCAGTATTTT

size: .
V: TRBV5-8
D: .
J: TRBJ1-2
CDR3: CASSPTRAGYGYTF
DNA: TGTGCCAGCAGCCCGACCCGGGCGGGCTATGGCTACACCTTC

size: .
V: TRBV5-1
D: .
J: TRBJ1-6
CDR3: CASSFRAGLNSPLHF
DNA: TGCGCCAGCAGCTTCAGGGCAGGCCTTAATTCACCCCTCCACTTT

size: .
V: TRBV18
D: .
J: TRBJ1-1
CDR3: CASSPLDENTEAFF
DNA: TGTGCCAGCTCCCCGCTGGACGAAAATACTGAAGCTTTCTTT

size: few
V: TRBV18
D: .
J: TRBJ2-7
CDR3: CASSPSASRYEQYF
DNA: TGTGCCAGCTCACCCTCGGCCAGCCGCTACGAGCAGTACTTC

size: .
V: TRBV2
D: .
J: TRBJ1-2
CDR3: CASRWTPGGDGYTF
DNA: TGTGCCAGCAGATGGACCCCGGGTGGCGATGGCTACACCTTC

size: .
V: TRBV6-5
D: .
J: TRBJ1-1
CDR3: CASSIFSGGTEAFF
DNA: TGTGCCAGCAGTATATTTTCCGGAGGGACTGAAGCTTTCTTT

size: .
V: TRBV6-5
D: .
J: TRBJ2-5
CDR3: CASGRQAAGETQYF
DNA: TGTGCCAGCGGACGACAGGCCGCGGGGGAGACCCAGTACTTC

size: .
V: TRBV6-4
D: TRBD1
J: TRBJ2-3
CDR3: CASSDRGQGPPDTQYF
DNA: TGTGCCAGCAGTGATCGCGGACAGGGTCCGCCAGATACGCAGTATTTT

size: .
V: TRBV29-1
D: TRBD1
J: TRBJ2-3
CDR3: CSVSQGTDTDTQYF
DNA: TGCAGCGTCTCACAGGGGACAGACACAGATACGCAGTATTTT

size: .
V: TRBV2
D: .
J: TRBJ2-1
CDR3: CASSLRQDNEQFF
DNA: TGTGCCAGCAGCCTCCGACAGGACAATGAGCAGTTCTTC

size: .
V: TRBV1
D: .
J: TRBJ1-4
CDR3: CTSSQEQRQGGSEKLFF
DNA: TGCACCAGCAGCCAAGAGCAAAGACAGGGAGGGAGTGAAAAACTGTTTTTT

size: .
V: TRBV9
D: .
J: TRBJ2-5
CDR3: CASSGASQETQYF
DNA: TGTGCCAGCAGCGGGGCTTCCCAAGAGACCCAGTACTTC

size: few
V: TRBV5-4
D: TRBD1
J: TRBJ1-2
CDR3: CASSSGTVFLNYGYTF
DNA: TGTGCCAGCAGCTCCGGGACAGTCTTTCTTAACTATGGCTACACCTTC